This TCR beta chain was recorded in a study of OX40 agonist ivuxolimab in advanced cancers. TCRdb keeps only in-frame clones here, not all; method: immunoSEQ multiplex PCR. The sample lists 130,000 or so clones, 93% occurring once. Comments on this clone: The antigen remains unidentified.

Study results and limitations: There were, on average, more expanded clones in CD8+ T cells than in CD4+. Antigens targeted by the expanded peripheral T cells were not determined.

V trimming: 2 bases; J trimming: 5 bases; junction bases outside the gene matches: 15. CDR3 length: 19 amino acids. Germline V gene data show CDR1 as LGHNT and CDR2 as FRNRAP. The receptor comes from an adult with an advanced solid tumor such as melanoma, head and neck, liver or kidney cancer. The chain uses TRBV12-5 and TRBJ2-7, with 13 bases that match TRBD2. The specimen was CD4+ or CD8+ T cells sorted from blood, collected in a trial of the OX40 agonist ivuxolimab. The CDR3 region is CASGLYRPRTLAGGDEQYF. Here the CDR3 DNA reads TGTGCTAGTGGTTTGTATCGCCCGCGTACACTAGCGGGGGGGGACGAGCAGTACTTC.